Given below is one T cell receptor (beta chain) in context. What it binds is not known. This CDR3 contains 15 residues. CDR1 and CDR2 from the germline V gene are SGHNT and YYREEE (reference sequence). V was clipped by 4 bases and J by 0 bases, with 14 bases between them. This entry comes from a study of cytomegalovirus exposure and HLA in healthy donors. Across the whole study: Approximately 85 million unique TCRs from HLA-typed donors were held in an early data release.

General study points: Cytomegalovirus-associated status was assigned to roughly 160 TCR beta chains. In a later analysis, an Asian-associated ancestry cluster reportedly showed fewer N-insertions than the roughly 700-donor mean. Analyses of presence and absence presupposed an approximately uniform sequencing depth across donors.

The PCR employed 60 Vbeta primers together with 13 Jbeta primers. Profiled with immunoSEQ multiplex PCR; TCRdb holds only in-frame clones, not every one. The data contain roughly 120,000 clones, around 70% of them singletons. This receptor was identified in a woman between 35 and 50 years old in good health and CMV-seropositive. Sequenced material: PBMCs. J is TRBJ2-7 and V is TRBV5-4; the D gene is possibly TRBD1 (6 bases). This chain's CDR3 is CASSPPRQASYEQYF. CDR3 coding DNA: TGTGCCAGCAGCCCCCCCCGACAGGCCTCCTACGAGCAGTACTTC.